What follows are 32 T cell receptor beta chains derived from one specimen sequenced in a study of blood T cell repertoires in COVID-19. Assay: immunoSEQ multiplex PCR; the TCRdb copy retains only in-frame clones and omits some. Here the sample spans around 40,000 clones, around 90% being singletons. The sample was peripheral blood. The receptor source for this set is a man aged 45-65 years with active COVID-19.

This clone was recorded only once. The chain couples TRBV6-5 to TRBJ1-1, with D tentatively TRBD1 (5 bases). CDR3 length: 13 residues. CDR1 and CDR2 from the germline V gene are MNHEY and SVGAGI. Trimming took 5 bases from V and 10 from J, leaving 17 bases between them. As DNA, the CDR3 is TGTGCCAGCAGTCCCTCGTCCGCCGGGGGAGCTTTCTTT. Translation gives CASSPSSAGGAFF.

This sequence joins TRBV5-5 and TRBJ1-5; tentative D call: TRBD1 (6 bases). The CDR3 is 15 residues long. CDR1 and CDR2 from the germline V gene are SGHKS and YYEKEE (reference sequence). Trimming cost V 0 bases and J 7 bases, with 14 bases left between them. CDR3 nucleotides: TGTGCCAGCAGCTTGGCCGGGGGGGGCGGCCAGCCCCAGCATTTT. Protein sequence: CASSLAGGGGQPQHF.

The chain couples TRBV3-1 (or the pseudogene TRBV3-2) to TRBJ2-3; D gene uncertain. The V end was cut by 7 bases, the J end by 5 bases, with 10 bases between. Germline-derived CDR1 and CDR2 are LGHDT and YNNKEL (reference sequence). CDR3 size: 12 residues. CDR3 DNA: TGTGCCAGCATGGCGTCGGGAGATACGCAGTATTTT. It encodes CASMASGDTQYF.

V and J are TRBV11-3 and TRBJ2-7; 12 bases are a match to TRBD1. Germline V lookup: CDR1 SGHNT, CDR2 YENEEA. The CDR3 totals 17 residues. V shed 5 bases and J 6 bases; nucleotides not matched to a gene: 14. In DNA, the CDR3 is TGTGCCAGCAGCCCCGGGGCCGGGACAGGGGGCTTGGGCGAGCAGTACTTC. Amino acids: CASSPGAGTGGLGEQYF.

This chain connects TRBV5-6 to TRBJ2-2; D unresolved. The V end was cut by 0 bases, the J end by 5 bases, with 8 bases between. Germline-derived CDR1 and CDR2 are SGHDT and YYEEEE. The CDR3 covers 14 residues. The CDR3: CASSLALQTGELFF. The CDR3 coding sequence is TGTGCCAGCAGCTTGGCCTTACAAACCGGGGAGCTGTTTTTT.

The CDR3 nucleotides are TGTGCCAGCAGTTACTCGTCAGGGGGGCATGAAAAACTGTTTTTT. Its protein product is CASSYSSGGHEKLFF. This chain links TRBV6-5 with TRBJ1-4, with 7 bases fitting TRBD1. The CDR3 is 15 residues long. Germline V gene data show CDR1 as MNHEY and CDR2 as SVGAGI. Germline trimming cut 0 bases from V and 6 bases from J; bases unmatched to any gene: 4.

V is TRBV27 and J is TRBJ2-1; D is unresolved. CDR1 and CDR2 from the germline V gene are MNHEY and SMNVEV (reference sequence). Trimming cost V 6 bases and J 4 bases, with 4 bases left between them. This CDR3 comprises 11 residues. The CDR3 DNA reads TGTGCCAGCAGAGCTTACAATGAGCAGTTCTTC. Its translation is CASRAYNEQFF.

The V and J genes are TRBV9 and TRBJ2-3; 9 bases are shared with TRBD2. Germline CDR1 SGDLS, CDR2 YYNGEE. J gave up 1 base and V 5 bases, and 5 bases lay outside the gene matches. CDR3 length: 15 amino acids. CDR3 sequence (DNA): TGTGCCAGCAGTGTCGGCGGGAGGGGCACAGATACGCAGTATTTT. Its translation is CASSVGGRGTDTQYF.

The chain recombines TRBV7-9 with TRBJ2-1, with TRBD1 identical over 9 bases. This CDR3 contains 14 residues. V shed 6 bases, J shed 8 bases, and the junction held 8 bases outside the gene matches. CDR1 SEHNR and CDR2 FQNEAQ come from the germline V gene (reference sequence). The CDR3: CASSPGQGFDEQFF. CDR3 in DNA: TGTGCCAGCAGTCCGGGACAGGGTTTCGATGAGCAGTTCTTC.

A few counts support this clone. This sequence joins TRBV19 and TRBJ2-1; D not resolved. Trimming shortened V by 5 bases and J by 9 bases, and 17 bases separated the two germline ends. The V gene's germline CDR1 is LNHDA and CDR2 SQIVND (reference sequence). The CDR3 sequence is 14 residues long. In DNA, the CDR3 is TGTGCCAGTAGTTCTGGTGTGTTGATCGGTGAGCAGTTCTTC. It translates to CASSSGVLIGEQFF. Full variable domain (missing parts from reference TRBV19 and TRBJ2-1): DGGITQSPKYLFRKEGQNVTLSCEQNLNHDAMYWYRQDPGQGLRLIYYSQIVNDFQKGDIAEGYSVSREKKESFPLTVTSAQKNPTAFYLCASSSGVLIGEQFFGPGTRLTVL.

This chain connects TRBV9 to TRBJ1-2; 7 nucleotides line up with TRBD1. Germline V CDR1 and CDR2: SGDLS, YYNGEE. CDR3 size: 15 residues. The junction had 9 bases not matched to a gene; V was cut back by 0 bases and J by 7 bases. As DNA, the CDR3 is TGTGCCAGCAGCGTAGCCGGAGGGGGCACGAGTGGCTACACCTTC. Encoded protein: CASSVAGGGTSGYTF.

The V gene is TRBV24-1, the J gene TRBJ2-5; 9 positions agree with TRBD1. The CDR3 is 15 amino acids. V was pared by 5 bases and J by 5 bases, with 8 bases of the junction left unmatched. Germline CDR1 KGHDR, CDR2 SFDVKD. The CDR3 DNA reads TGTGCCACCAGTGGCCGGGACAGGGCCAGGGAGACCCAGTACTTC. This translates into CATSGRDRARETQYF.

The chain joins TRBV28 to TRBJ1-2, with D tentatively TRBD1 (5 bases). The V gene's germline CDR1 is MDHEN and CDR2 SYDVKM. The CDR3 loop spans 13 amino acids. V was clipped by 3 bases and J by 6 bases, with 11 bases between them. The CDR3: CASSFGGVNGYTF. As DNA, the CDR3 is TGTGCCAGCAGTTTCGGAGGGGTGAATGGCTACACCTTC.

This clone showed up just once. The gene calls are TRBV7-2 and TRBJ2-1; a possible D gene is TRBD1 (5 bases). The CDR3 is 15 amino acids. Germline CDR1 reads SGHTA; CDR2 reads FQGNSA. The ends were cut back, 5 bases at V and 0 bases at J, with 11 bases in the middle. CDR3: CASSHTQGSYNEQFF. The CDR3 DNA is TGTGCCAGCAGCCATACCCAGGGCTCCTACAATGAGCAGTTCTTC.

The chain has TRBV2 and TRBJ2-6, with D perhaps TRBD1 (6 bases). The CDR3 runs 15 residues. Germline loops: CDR1 SNHLY, CDR2 FYNNEI. V was shortened by 7 bases and J by 4 bases, with 14 bases between the two germline ends. The CDR3 coding sequence is TGTGCCAGCAACAGGGAGACGTCCGGGGCCAACGTCCTGACTTTC. Its protein is CASNRETSGANVLTF.

The genes are TRBV6-6 and TRBJ2-7; possibly TRBD2 for D (5 bases). This CDR3 contains 12 residues. V was trimmed by 0 bases and J by 5 bases, leaving 5 bases between them. Germline V lookup: CDR1 MNHNY, CDR2 SVGAGI (reference sequence). The DNA of the CDR3 is TGTGCCAGCAGTTACTCGAGGGACGAGCAGTACTTC. Protein product: CASSYSRDEQYF.

This clone was seen a handful of times. V usage is TRBV19 and J usage is TRBJ2-5, with D perhaps matching TRBD1 (6 bases). The CDR3 is 13 residues long. Germline CDR1 and CDR2: LNHDA and SQIVND (reference sequence). Between the trimmed V and J ends, which lost 2 bases and 4 bases, there was a span of 8 bases. The CDR3 DNA reads TGTGCCAGTAGTATATTAGGGGGAGAGACCCAGTACTTC. It codes for CASSILGGETQYF.

V and J are TRBV7-9 and TRBJ2-1; TRBD2 agrees at 7 bases. From germline, CDR1 is SEHNR and CDR2 FQNEAQ (reference sequence). There are 17 residues in the CDR3. The trim removed 3 bases at V and 7 bases at J, leaving 15 bases unmatched. Here the CDR3 reads CASSFSVTSARANEQFF. The CDR3 DNA sequence: TGTGCCAGCAGCTTTTCTGTTACTAGCGCGAGAGCAAATGAGCAGTTCTTC. Supplemented by reference TRBV7-9 and TRBJ2-1, the full variable domain reads DTGVSQNPRHKITKRGQNVTFRCDPISEHNRLYWYRQTLGQGPEFLTYFQNEAQLEKSRLLSDRFSAERPKGSFSTLEIQRTEQGDSAMYLCASSFSVTSARANEQFFGPGTRLTVL.

This chain links TRBV24-1 with TRBJ2-1; the match to TRBD1 covers 10 bases. The J segment lost 10 bases and the V segment lost 4 bases, leaving 9 bases of the junction unmatched. CDR1 and CDR2 from the germline V gene are KGHDR and SFDVKD. This CDR3 has 15 amino acids. The CDR3 DNA reads TGTGCCACCAGTGAACCGGGACAGGGGATGCGGGAGCAGTTCTTC. As protein: CATSEPGQGMREQFF.

This rearrangement joins TRBV4-2 to TRBJ2-7; maybe TRBD1 (7 bases). V was shortened by 0 bases and J by 5 bases, with 17 bases between the two germline ends. The CDR3 has 16 amino acids. The V gene's germline CDR1 is LGHNA and CDR2 YNFKEQ. CDR3 DNA sequence: TGTGCCAGCAGCCAAGATAAGAGGAGGGGGCCAAACGAGCAGTACTTC. Protein: CASSQDKRRGPNEQYF.

This chain links TRBV7-9 with TRBJ2-1, with 7 bases matching TRBD2. The V gene end was trimmed by 3 bases and the J gene end by 8 bases; junction bases not matched to a gene: 7. Germline loops: CDR1 SEHNR, CDR2 FQNEAQ (reference sequence). CDR3 length: 14 residues. The CDR3 spells CASSLHAGVDEQFF. DNA of the CDR3: TGTGCCAGCAGCTTGCATGCGGGAGTCGATGAGCAGTTCTTC.

This chain joins TRBV21-1 and TRBJ1-5; no DNA check was done on the table's D call, TRBD1. TRBV21-1 is recorded as a pseudogene. The CDR3 contains 17 residues. CDR3 sequence reads: CARILHPRTVRNQPQHF. Here the CDR3 DNA reads TGTGCCAGAATCCTTCACCCCCGGACAGTACGCAATCAGCCCCAGCATTTT.

This clone was observed a handful of times. The chain couples TRBV7-9 to TRBJ2-7; 7 positions match TRBD2. This CDR3 contains 14 residues. Per the germline V gene, CDR1 is SEHNR and CDR2 is FQNEAQ (reference sequence). Trimming removed 5 bases from V and 2 bases from J; junction bases left unmatched: 6. CDR3 nucleotide sequence: TGTGCCAGCAGCACCCGGGAGGCAACCTACGAGCAGTACTTC. Translation gives CASSTREATYEQYF.

The chain employs TRBV10-3 and TRBJ2-7, with 8 positions matching TRBD2. V dropped 0 bases and J dropped 0; count of bases not matched to a gene: 1. Germline V CDR1 and CDR2: ENHRY, SYGVKD. There are 15 residues in the CDR3. CDR3 in DNA: TGTGCCATCAGTGAGTCGGGACTAGTCTCCTACGAGCAGTACTTC. Translation: CAISESGLVSYEQYF.

This clone is a singleton in its sample. The rearrangement links TRBV7-2 to TRBJ2-1, with D tentatively TRBD2 (6 bases). V gave up 1 base and J gave up 4 bases, with 14 bases separating them. Per the germline V gene, CDR1 is SGHTA and CDR2 is FQGNSA. The CDR3 has 16 amino acids. The CDR3 region has the DNA TGTGCCAGCAGCTTAGTATTTGGGACTCTGTACAATGAGCAGTTCTTC. This gives the protein CASSLVFGTLYNEQFF.

This chain links TRBV30 with TRBJ2-7; D is unresolved. Germline V gives CDR1 GTSNPN, CDR2 SVGIG (reference sequence). The length of the CDR3 is 15 residues. The V end lost 0 bases, the J end lost 5 bases, and 17 bases lay between the germline ends. The CDR3 region is CAWSVLSANINEQYF. The CDR3, as DNA: TGTGCCTGGAGTGTACTGTCAGCGAACATTAACGAGCAGTACTTC.

V is TRBV2 and J is TRBJ2-5, with 12 positions matching TRBD2. J lost 2 bases, V lost 5 bases, and 12 bases had no gene match. The length of the CDR3 is 18 residues. From germline, CDR1 is SNHLY and CDR2 FYNNEI. For the CDR3, the DNA is TGTGCCAGCAGTTCCGGACTAGCGGGACGGTTACCTCAAGAGACCCAGTACTTC. This sequence encodes CASSSGLAGRLPQETQYF. Together with reference TRBV2 and TRBJ2-5, the CDR3 gives the full variable domain: EPEVTQTPSHQVTQMGQEVILRCVPISNHLYFYWYRQILGQKVEFLVSFYNNEISEKSEIFDDQFSVERPDGSNFTLKIRSTKLEDSAMYFCASSSGLAGRLPQETQYFGPGTRLLVL.

As DNA, the CDR3 is TGCAGTGCTCGCAGATCTTATGGCTACACCTTC. It yields the protein CSARRSYGYTF. V gene TRBV20-1 combines with J gene TRBJ1-2; D ambiguous. V dropped 5 bases and J dropped 5 bases, with 9 bases sitting between them. The germline gives CDR1 DFQATT, CDR2 SNEGSKA (reference sequence). The CDR3 consists of 11 residues.

In its sample, this clone was seen a few times. The chain uses TRBV5-3 and TRBJ2-2; 8 bases line up with TRBD2. TRBV5-3 is annotated as an ORF whose role is uncertain. The CDR3 totals 16 residues. V dropped 4 bases and J dropped 1; count of bases not matched to a gene: 6. CDR3 bases: TGTGCCAGAAGCGTCCTACTAGCGGTGAACACCGGGGAGCTGTTTTTT. Translation: CARSVLLAVNTGELFF.

With respect to this clone: This sample also contains other DNA sequences that code for the same CDR3. The J gene is TRBJ2-5, the V gene TRBV9, with unresolved D. Trimming shortened V by 0 bases and J by 2 bases, and 5 bases separated the two germline ends. The germline gives CDR1 SGDLS, CDR2 YYNGEE. This CDR3 contains 13 residues. In nucleotides, the CDR3 is TGTGCCAGCAGCGTAGGGCAACAAGAGACCCAGTACTTC. This sequence encodes CASSVGQQETQYF. The full variable domain, in which reference TRBV9 and TRBJ2-5 provide the parts outside the CDR3, is DSGVTQTPKHLITATGQRVTLRCSPRSGDLSVYWYQQSLDQGLQFLIQYYNGEERAKGNILERFSAQQFPDLHSELNLSSLELGDSALYFCASSVGQQETQYFGPGTRLLVL.

The chain combines TRBV5-4 with TRBJ2-1, with 8 bases that match TRBD1. The germline V gene has CDR1 SGHNT and CDR2 YYREEE (reference sequence). The CDR3 is 13 amino acids. Trimming at V came to 4 bases and at J to 9 bases, leaving 6 bases not matched to a gene. CDR3 coding DNA: TGTGCCAGCAGCGGACAGGGTCATGGTGAGCAGTTCTTC. The encoded protein is CASSGQGHGEQFF.

The chain links TRBV5-4 to TRBJ2-7; 8 nucleotides align to TRBD1. CDR3 size: 13 residues. J lost 7 bases, V lost 5 bases, and 8 bases had no gene match. The germline CDR1 and CDR2 sequences are SGHNT and YYREEE (reference sequence). CDR3 region: CASSTDRVGEQYF. The CDR3 nucleotides are TGTGCCAGCAGTACGGACAGGGTGGGTGAGCAGTACTTC.